This TCR beta chain came from a study of T cell clonotyping in hematopoietic cell transplantation. Study-wide results and limits: Cells were unsorted, so CD4 and CD8 contributions were not separated.

Notes on this clone: What it binds is not known.

Sequenced by immunoSEQ multiplex PCR; TCRdb stores in-frame clones only, minus some. The sample holds tens of thousands of clones, around 95% seen once. The sequencing input was peripheral blood mononuclear cells. The clonotype comes from a woman aged 45-60 years in good health. Some clones in this sample may be carry-over from other donors' samples.

Here the CDR3 DNA reads TGTGCCAGCAGCTTACGGGGTAACACTGAAGCTTTCTTT. This encodes CASSLRGNTEAFF. V gene TRBV7-6 combines with J gene TRBJ1-1; D ambiguous. Germline assignment: CDR1 SGHVS and CDR2 FNYEAQ. Trimming shortened V by 2 bases and J by 2 bases, and 6 bases separated the two germline ends. The CDR3 spans 13 residues.